Listed below are T cell receptor beta chains from one sample, sequenced in a study of cytomegalovirus exposure and HLA in healthy donors. TCRdb's copy holds only in-frame clones and misses some; the assay was immunoSEQ multiplex PCR. The sample lists about 95,000 clones, about four fifths occurring once. The sample was PBMCs. The origin of the receptors is a man between 18 and 29 years old in good health and CMV-seropositive. CDR3s include the opening cysteine and the closing phenylalanine or tryptophan. D genes are given only for firm matches. Size tells how often a clone was seen (once, few, many) or the class of an expanded clone, and some rows leave it out.

>TRBV15|TRBJ2-1|NA|TRBD2
TGTGCCACCAGCAGAGTATCTGGCGGGGGGGCCGGATTGTCCTACAATGAGCAGTTCTTC
CATSRVSGGGAGLSYNEQFF
>TRBV14|TRBJ1-1|NA|TRBD1
TGTGCCAGCAGCCCCTGGACAGGTATGAACACTGAAGCTTTCTTT
CASSPWTGMNTEAFF
>TRBV6-6|TRBJ2-1|NA|NA
TGTGCCAGCAGTTACACAGGGGGGGGAGGCAATGAGCAGTTCTTC
CASSYTGGGGNEQFF
>TRBV6-4|TRBJ1-2|NA|TRBD1
TGTGCCACAAGCCCGGGACAGGGGGCCGATGGCTACACCTTC
CATSPGQGADGYTF
>TRBV7-3|TRBJ1-1|NA|TRBD1
TGTGCCAGCAGCTGGGACAGGAACACTGAAGCTTTCTTT
CASSWDRNTEAFF
>TRBV28|TRBJ1-6|NA|NA
TGTGCCAGCACCCAGAGTGGGCGGGGTAATTCACCCCTCCACTTT
CASTQSGRGNSPLHF
>TRBV7-3|TRBJ1-1|few|NA
TGTGCCAGCAGCCTAGGCCCGGGTGAAGCTTTCTTT
CASSLGPGEAFF
>TRBV27|TRBJ2-7|NA|NA
TGTGCCAGCAGTTTAGTGACAGGACCCAGCGAGCAGTACTTC
CASSLVTGPSEQYF
>TRBV27|TRBJ2-7|NA|TRBD2
TGTGCCAGCATCTCGGCAGGGAGGGGTGAGCAGTACTTC
CASISAGRGEQYF
>TRBV9|TRBJ2-1|NA|TRBD2
TGTGCCAGCAGCGGTAGCGGGGGGCCCTACAATGAGCAGTTCTTC
CASSGSGGPYNEQFF
>TRBV6-1|TRBJ2-5|NA|NA
TGTGCCAGCAGTGAAATTGAACTAGTCGGGACCCAGTACTTC
CASSEIELVGTQYF
>TRBV2|TRBJ1-4|NA|TRBD1
TGTGCCACCTCGGCGGGACAGGGTTTTGAAAAACTGTTTTTT
CATSAGQGFEKLFF
>TRBV10-2|TRBJ2-4|NA|TRBD2
TGCGCCAGCAGTGATCGAGCGGGGCCCTCCAAAAACATTCAGTACTTC
CASSDRAGPSKNIQYF
>TRBV27|TRBJ2-5|NA|TRBD2
TGTGCCAGCAGTTTAGATCCAGCGGGGGGCCAAGAGACCCAGTACTTC
CASSLDPAGGQETQYF
>TRBV5-1|TRBJ2-2|once|TRBD2
TGCGCCAGCAGGCCCACTAGCGGGGGGGCCCGCACCGGGGAGCTGTTTTTT
CASRPTSGGARTGELFF
>TRBV6-1|TRBJ2-5|NA|NA
TGTGCCAGCACGCCCGGGGGGACCCAGTACTTC
CASTPGGTQYF
>TRBV7-9|TRBJ1-6|NA|NA
TGTGCCAGCAGCCCTCCGGGAAATAATTCACCCCTCCACTTT
CASSPPGNNSPLHF
>TRBV5-1|TRBJ1-2|few|NA
TGCGCCAGCAGACTAAACGAGGGAGTCTATGGCTACACCTTC
CASRLNEGVYGYTF
>TRBV30|TRBJ1-2|NA|NA
TGTGCCTGGAGTGGTAGTAAGAGGCCCGTCTATGGCTACACCTTC
CAWSGSKRPVYGYTF
>TRBV11-2|TRBJ2-7|NA|NA
TGTGCCAGCAGCTGGGACATGTACTACGAGCAGTACTTC
CASSWDMYYEQYF
>TRBV7-9|TRBJ1-2|NA|NA
TGTGCCAGCAGCAAACCAACAGACAGGACCGGCTACACCTTC
CASSKPTDRTGYTF
>TRBV19|TRBJ2-3|NA|NA
TGTGCCAGTAGTATTTTTCGAGGAGATACGCAGTATTTT
CASSIFRGDTQYF
>TRBV19|TRBJ1-5|few|TRBD1
TGTGCCAGCACGGACAGGGGGCGAAATCAGCCCCAGCATTTT
CASTDRGRNQPQHF
>TRBV7-6|TRBJ1-5|NA|NA
TGTGCCAGCAGCCCCGCAGGGTCCACCGATCAGCCCCAGCATTTT
CASSPAGSTDQPQHF
>TRBV9|TRBJ2-7|NA|NA
TGTGCCAGCAGCGATAGCCCGACAGGCCCCTACGAGCAGTACTTC
CASSDSPTGPYEQYF
>TRBV5-1|TRBJ1-5|NA|NA
TGCGCCAGCAGCTTGGACGGGAGGGTAGATCAGCCCCAGCATTTT
CASSLDGRVDQPQHF
>TRBV29-1|TRBJ2-2|NA|NA
TGCAGCGTTGGTTCGGTTTACACCGGGGAGCTGTTTTTT
CSVGSVYTGELFF
>TRBV6-4|TRBJ2-1|few|NA
TGTGCCAGCAGTCCGACAGAGTACAATGAGCAGTTCTTC
CASSPTEYNEQFF
>TRBV4-1|TRBJ2-7|few|NA
TGCGCCAGCAGCCAAGGAGGGTATGGCGAGCAGTACTTC
CASSQGGYGEQYF
>TRBV5-1|TRBJ2-3|NA|NA
TGCGCCAGCAGCTTGAGCAGGGTGCCAGATACGCAGTATTTT
CASSLSRVPDTQYF
>TRBV7-9|TRBJ2-7|NA|TRBD1
TGTGCCAGCAGCTACGACAGGGGATCCTACGAGCAGTACTTC
CASSYDRGSYEQYF
>TRBV5-4|TRBJ1-2|NA|NA
TGTGCCAGCAGCTTGGTAGAGGGTCATGGCTACACCTTC
CASSLVEGHGYTF
>TRBV27|TRBJ2-7|NA|NA
TGTGCCAGCAGTACAACCTACGAGCAGTACTTC
CASSTTYEQYF
>TRBV4-1|TRBJ2-2|once|TRBD2
TGCGCCAGCAGCCGAGTAGCGGGGGACCACACCGGGGAGCTGTTTTTT
CASSRVAGDHTGELFF
>TRBV20-1|TRBJ1-1|NA|NA
TGCAGTGCAACAGGGAACACTGAAGCTTTCTTT
CSATGNTEAFF
>TRBV10-3|TRBJ2-7|NA|TRBD2
TGTGCCATCAGTGAGTCGGTTAGCGGGGCCTACGAGCAGTACTTC
CAISESVSGAYEQYF
>TRBV28|TRBJ2-1|NA|NA
TGTGCCAGCAGGGGCCCAGGGACCTACAATGAGCAGTTCTTC
CASRGPGTYNEQFF
>TRBV27|TRBJ2-2|NA|NA
TGTGCCAGCAGTTTACCCAAGAACACCGGGGAGCTGTTTTTT
CASSLPKNTGELFF